The 8 T cell receptor beta chains below all came from one sample that was sequenced in a study of shared clonotypes between healthy human individuals. CD45RO-negative cells were positively selected for CCR7, leaving out terminally differentiated effector memory CD45RA+ cells. Sequencing was performed with immunoSEQ multiplex PCR; in TCRdb, only in-frame clones are kept and a portion is missing. Of about 2 million clones in the sample, about 95% were seen once. Material for sequencing was naive CD8+ T cells sorted from blood. The receptor source for this set is a young man in good health.

The genes are TRBV2 and TRBJ1-6, with 9 nucleotides matching TRBD1. V gave up 9 bases and J gave up 6 bases; unmatched junction bases: 18. Germline-derived CDR1 and CDR2 are SNHLY and FYNNEI. This CDR3 region has 18 residues. The CDR3 reads CARETGQGEPIGNSPLHF. The CDR3 DNA reads as TGTGCCAGGGAGACGGGACAGGGAGAGCCCATTGGTAATTCACCCCTCCACTTT.

V usage is TRBV2 and J usage is TRBJ2-7, with 8 bases matching TRBD1. Germline CDR1 SNHLY, CDR2 FYNNEI. Trimming cost V 3 bases and J 1 base; bases outside gene matches: 5. This CDR3 has 15 amino acids. The CDR3: CASSEDRDESYEQYF. CDR3 coding DNA: TGTGCCAGCAGTGAGGACAGGGACGAATCCTACGAGCAGTACTTC.

The chain uses TRBV5-1 and TRBJ2-5; TRBD2 matches at 10 bases. V was pared by 2 bases and J by 4 bases, with 5 bases of the junction left unmatched. The length of the CDR3 is 15 residues. Germline CDR1 SGHRS, CDR2 YFSETQ. In nucleotides, the CDR3 is TGCGCCAGCAGCTTTTACGCTAGCGGGAGAGAGACCCAGTACTTC. Its protein is CASSFYASGRETQYF.

The chain carries TRBV6-5 and TRBJ2-3, with 10 bases identical to TRBD1. Trimming at V came to 4 bases and at J to 1 base, leaving 5 bases not matched to a gene. The CDR3 runs 16 residues. Germline CDR1 and CDR2: MNHEY and SVGAGI. The CDR3 DNA sequence: TGTGCCAGCAGTTCCGGACAGGGGGAAGGCACAGATACGCAGTATTTT. Its protein is CASSSGQGEGTDTQYF.

This clone was observed a single time. Different DNA sequences within this sample yield the same CDR3. The V call is TRBV28, the J call TRBJ2-7; possibly TRBD1 for D (6 bases). This CDR3 spans 13 amino acids. V lost 5 bases and J lost 3, with 11 bases in between. Germline V gene sequence: CDR1 MDHEN, CDR2 SYDVKM. CDR3 nucleotide sequence: TGTGCCAGCAGTGCAACAGGGAGCTACGAGCAGTACTTC. It is translated as CASSATGSYEQYF.

The V gene is TRBV5-6, the J gene TRBJ1-5; D might be TRBD1 (6 bases). Germline V CDR1 and CDR2: SGHDT, YYEEEE. The ends were cut back, 4 bases at V and 6 bases at J, with 11 bases in the middle. The CDR3 consists of 13 residues. CDR3 sequence reads: CASSEGGIQPQHF. In nucleotides, the CDR3 is TGTGCCAGCAGCGAGGGGGGAATTCAGCCCCAGCATTTT.

This rearrangement joins TRBV4-1 to TRBJ2-7, with TRBD1 identical over 7 bases. The CDR3 is 15 amino acids. Germline V lookup: CDR1 MGHRA, CDR2 YSYEKL. V dropped 0 bases and J dropped 0; count of bases not matched to a gene: 2. The CDR3 nucleotides are TGCGCCAGCAGCCAAGATTGGGACAGCTCCTACGAGCAGTACTTC. Its translation: CASSQDWDSSYEQYF.

About this clone itself: The identical CDR3 is also encoded by other nucleotide sequences in the sample. The chain has TRBV6-5 and TRBJ2-7, with D possibly matching TRBD1 (6 bases). V was clipped by 5 bases and J by 1 base, with 9 bases between them. Germline V gives CDR1 MNHEY, CDR2 SVGAGI. The CDR3 has 13 amino acids. The DNA for the CDR3 is TGTGCCAGCAGTCTACAGGGATCCTACGAGCAGTACTTC. The encoded protein is CASSLQGSYEQYF.